The clone carrying this TCR beta chain has a count of ten or more. The data were produced by immunoSEQ multiplex PCR, yet TCRdb's version contains in-frame clones alone and is incomplete. The sample contains 100,000 to 120,000 clones, about 93% of which appear only once. The data stem from a study of T cells after somatic rescue of genetic block. Germline assignment: CDR1 GTSNPN and CDR2 SVGIG (reference sequence). This CDR3 is 14 amino acids long. Trimming cost V 2 bases and J 5 bases; bases outside gene matches: 5. The clonotype originates from a woman aged 18 to 35. The sequenced sample consisted of peripheral blood mononuclear cells (PBMCs). The chain links TRBV30 to TRBJ1-5; 8 bases agree with TRBD1. CDR3 nucleotides: TGTGCCTGGAGTCGGGACAGGTTCTATCAGCCCCAGCATTTT. The encoded protein is CAWSRDRFYQPQHF.